This is a list of T cell receptor beta chains from one sample in a study of CXCR3-negative and CXCR3-positive naive CD8 T cells. TCRdb re-called the 5' RACE reads and catalogs CDR3 proteins one per entry, DNA excluded. The sample table includes tens of thousands of distinct CDR3 sequences. The sequencing sample was made of naive CXCR3+ CD8+ T cells from blood. The receptors originated from a human donor in good health. Some clones in this sample may be carry-over from other donors' samples. The CDR3 runs from the conserved cysteine through the conserved F or W.

v_gene	j_gene	CDR3aa
TRBV6-4	TRBJ2-5	CASRGGGQETQYF
TRBV20-1	TRBJ2-7	CSALTGLSYEQYF
TRBV12-3/TRBV12-4	TRBJ1-1	CASSRVGGTEAFF
TRBV28	TRBJ1-6	CASSNDPDTYNSPLHF
TRBV28	TRBJ2-7	CASSLVDSAYEQYF
TRBV19	TRBJ1-2	CASRTQNPGTANNYGYTF
TRBV20-1	TRBJ2-1	CSARGRTSHLSNEQFF
TRBV7-9	TRBJ1-4	CASSLELYSTNEKLFF
TRBV27	TRBJ2-7	CASTSGNSVSEQYF
TRBV28	TRBJ2-7	CASSFRGDRSYEQYF
TRBV14	TRBJ2-7	CASSLPGQGYEQYF
TRBV5-5	TRBJ2-2	CASSLILGTGGRTGELFF
TRBV4-3	TRBJ1-2	CASSGRDSYGYTF
TRBV7-8	TRBJ2-7	CASSHSPTSRSYEQYF
TRBV20-1	TRBJ1-3	CSASSSGNTIYF
TRBV23-1	TRBJ2-1	CASRTGPRKLYNEQFF
TRBV7-2	TRBJ1-5	CASSLASGRNQPQHF
TRBV6-2/TRBV6-3	TRBJ2-5	CASSYEVSRDIQETQYF
TRBV12-5	TRBJ2-7	CASGFALQRAYEQYF
TRBV28	TRBJ2-2	CASSLTGRFPGELFF
TRBV20-1	TRBJ2-7	CSAREAGAAYEQYF
TRBV29-1	TRBJ1-1	CGVATIKAGTPMGAFF
TRBV28	TRBJ2-4	CASSPKLAGGNENIQYF
TRBV5-5	TRBJ1-2	CASSLGSNYGYTF
TRBV7-6	TRBJ1-4	CASSPRQGGEELFF
TRBV6-4	TRBJ1-1	CASSDEGHPGKAFF
TRBV10-3	TRBJ2-3	CAITVATDTQYF
TRBV10-2	TRBJ2-1	CASWGDQSSYNEQFF
TRBV12-3/TRBV12-4	TRBJ2-5	CASSLQWGETQYF
TRBV5-1	TRBJ2-4	CASSLGVGSTKNIQYF
TRBV6-6	TRBJ2-7	CASSYPTRALETGARDYEQYF
TRBV6-5	TRBJ2-2	CASSFNPGGLPGELFF
TRBV5-5	TRBJ1-1	CASSPLSSTEAFF
TRBV27	TRBJ1-5	CASSLNLNQPQHF
TRBV28	TRBJ2-7	CASSFVNEQYF
TRBV4-1	TRBJ1-1	CASNPRQGNTEAFF
TRBV3-1	TRBJ2-7	CASSQVGEIEPYEQYF
TRBV18	TRBJ1-1	CASSPGQVMNTEAFF
TRBV5-1	TRBJ1-1	CASTPGAAHRGSEAFF
TRBV29-1	TRBJ2-7	CSVLPQGYEQYF
TRBV6-1	TRBJ1-1	CASNWGTEMNTEAFF
TRBV7-9	TRBJ1-1	CASSFLQGASTEAFF
TRBV6-5	TRBJ2-1	CASSLRQGSNEQFF
TRBV14	TRBJ1-1	CASSLSDRAEAFF
TRBV20-1	TRBJ2-7	CSARDLSPGPYWDEQYF